This TCR beta chain originates from a study of blood T cell repertoires in COVID-19. Study in general: Samples came from the United States, Italy and Spain, spanning acute and convalescent COVID-19. From T cells, B-cell-depleted T cells, or PBMCs came the material, which was cDNA or gDNA.

In the original processing: Quantification of nucleated cells was approximated via reference gene primer amplification. The data were produced by immunoSEQ multiplex PCR, yet TCRdb's version contains in-frame clones alone and is incomplete. V, J and clone size derive from that table, while D and trimming were established from the DNA sequence. Here the sample spans 450,000 to 500,000 clones, 75% to 90% being singletons. V was clipped by 3 bases and J by 8 bases, with 5 bases between them. This CDR3 region has 11 residues. This TCR was sampled from a human donor in a cohort sampled during active COVID-19. Sequencing was carried out using peripheral blood. The genes are TRBV12-3 or TRBV12-4 and TRBJ2-1; D is ambiguous. CDR3 sequence: CASSFSDEQFF. CDR3 coding DNA: TGTGCCAGCAGTTTCAGTGATGAGCAGTTCTTC.